This TCR beta chain was documented in a study of blood T cell repertoires in COVID-19. Study context: Spain, Italy and the United States supplied samples that represented acute and convalescent COVID-19.

Per the study methods: From reference gene primer amplification, estimates of nucleated cell counts were derived. Only in-frame clones appear in the TCRdb table, and some are missing; sequencing was by immunoSEQ multiplex PCR. D and trimming come from the DNA, and the V and J calls and clone size come from that table. The sample yields about 140,000 clones, 84% seen once. Germline loops: CDR1 MNHEY, CDR2 SVGAGI. V lost 6 bases and J lost 2, with 10 bases in between. CDR3 length: 13 amino acids. This TCR was recovered from a young man with COVID-19, enrolled during active disease. The sample comprised peripheral blood. The chain carries TRBV6-5 and TRBJ1-2; D gene ambiguous. The CDR3 sequence is CASRNRGNYGYTF. Here the CDR3 DNA reads TGTGCCAGCAGAAACCGAGGGAACTATGGCTACACCTTC.